Listed below are T cell receptor beta chains from one sample, sequenced in a study of Graves' ophthalmopathy and Graves' hyperthyroidism. MiXCR, applied by TCRdb to the multiplex PCR reads, yields one record per CDR3 protein. The sample carries approximately 330,000 distinct CDR3 sequences, roughly a sixth recorded once. Sequenced: peripheral blood. The receptors derive from an adult man with Graves' ophthalmopathy. Both conserved end residues are part of each CDR3. A D gene is named only where the DNA matches it firmly. Where a row states a size, it is once, few, many or the class of an expanded clone; other rows omit it.

CDR3 DNA	CDR3 protein	J gene	clone size	D gene	V gene
TGTGCCATCAATGAGTCCCAGGGCACTGAAGCTTTCTTT	CAINESQGTEAFF	TRBJ1-1	.	.	TRBV10-3
TGTGCCAGCAGCCAAATAACCGGGGCCTCCTACGAGCAGTACTTC	CASSQITGASYEQYF	TRBJ2-7	many	.	TRBV14
TGTGCCAGCAGTTTAGAGGGTGCCACCAGGGGCGCGATGAACACTGAAGCTTTCTTT	CASSLEGATRGAMNTEAFF	TRBJ1-1	many	.	TRBV12-3/TRBV12-4
TGTGCCAGCAGCGCAGACGGAACCTATGGCTACACCTTC	CASSADGTYGYTF	TRBJ1-2	few	.	TRBV6-1
TGTGCCAGCAGTAGAACCGGGACAGGGGTTATGTTACTCGCTGGGGAGCTGTTTTTT	CASSRTGTGVMLLAGELFF	TRBJ2-2	.	TRBD1	TRBV11-2
TGCAGTGCTGAAGGGACAGTCGAGAACGAGCAGTACTTC	CSAEGTVENEQYF	TRBJ2-7	many	TRBD1	TRBV20-1
TGTGCCAGCTCAACCTCGGAGACCCAGTACTTC	CASSTSETQYF	TRBJ2-5	many	.	TRBV18
TGTGCCAGCAGTTACTTAGGTAGCGGGGGCAAAGAGACCCAGTACTTC	CASSYLGSGGKETQYF	TRBJ2-5	many	TRBD2	TRBV6-2/TRBV6-3
TGTGCCAGCAGGGGGACAGAAGATGGGAGCAATCAGCCCCAGCATTTT	CASRGTEDGSNQPQHF	TRBJ1-5	many	TRBD1	TRBV5-5
TGCGCCAGCAGCCAAGTGGCCACTGGTAGCGGATACGAGCAGTACTTC	CASSQVATGSGYEQYF	TRBJ2-7	few	.	TRBV4-1
TGTGCCAGCAGCTTAGCGCGGGTTACTTCGGCTAGATCCTATGGCTACACCTTC	CASSLARVTSARSYGYTF	TRBJ1-2	many	.	TRBV11-1
TGTGCCAGCAGTTTCTCGGGACAGGGAGTCTCCGAGCAGTACTTC	CASSFSGQGVSEQYF	TRBJ2-7	many	TRBD1	TRBV27
TGTGCCAGTAGTTTAGCCGGGAGGGGCGGCTACGAAGCTTTCTTT	CASSLAGRGGYEAFF	TRBJ1-1	.	.	TRBV19
TGTGCCACATCGGCGGGAGGCTTGAGGGAGCTGTTTTTT	CATSAGGLRELFF	TRBJ2-2	.	TRBD2	TRBV6-1
TGCGCCAGCAGGTCAGGAGAGGAGACCCAGTACTTC	CASRSGEETQYF	TRBJ2-5	.	.	TRBV5-1
TGTGCCAGCAGCGCGTCAGGGATGAATAGCAATCAGCCCCAGCATTTT	CASSASGMNSNQPQHF	TRBJ1-5	.	.	TRBV6-1
TGTGCCAGCAACAGGGGTTTGGTCCAAGAGACCCAGTACTTC	CASNRGLVQETQYF	TRBJ2-5	many	TRBD1	TRBV2
TGTGCCACCAGCAGAGACCAGGGTTTCACTGAAGCTTTCTTT	CATSRDQGFTEAFF	TRBJ1-1	many	.	TRBV15
TGTGCCAGCAGCCAAGGATTGCTCTTACGGGGGGCCGCTGAAGCTTTCTTT	CASSQGLLLRGAAEAFF	TRBJ1-1	many	.	TRBV3-1
TGTGCCAGCAATTTCAGGGGTCAGCCCCAGCATTTT	CASNFRGQPQHF	TRBJ1-5	many	.	TRBV7-2
TGTGCCAGCAGTTACCGGGCCGGGACAGGGTGGGAGCAGTACTTC	CASSYRAGTGWEQYF	TRBJ2-7	many	TRBD1	TRBV6-5
TGTGCCAGCACCCGGACAGAGCAAGAGACCCAGTACTTC	CASTRTEQETQYF	TRBJ2-5	many	.	TRBV6-5
TGTGCCAGCCGTTATCAGGGCACGAACACCGGGGAGCTGTTTTTT	CASRYQGTNTGELFF	TRBJ2-2	many	.	TRBV5-6
TGTGCCACCAGTGACCCCGGTACAGGGGGCTATGGCTACACCTTC	CATSDPGTGGYGYTF	TRBJ1-2	many	TRBD1	TRBV24-1
TGTGCCAGCAGTCTTAGAGACGCCCGTAATTCACCCCTCCACTTT	CASSLRDARNSPLHF	TRBJ1-6	.	.	TRBV12-3/TRBV12-4
TGTGCCAGCAGCTTAGTGACGGATTATGGCTACACCTTC	CASSLVTDYGYTF	TRBJ1-2	many	.	TRBV11-2
TGTGCCAGCAGTTTGGACAGGGGGTTTGCTGAAGCTTTCTTT	CASSLDRGFAEAFF	TRBJ1-1	.	TRBD1	TRBV6-2/TRBV6-3
TGTGCCAGTAGTGGACGGGTTGACACTGAAGCTTTCTTT	CASSGRVDTEAFF	TRBJ1-1	.	.	TRBV19
TGTGCCAGCAGCTATGACAGGCGGAACGGCTACACCTTC	CASSYDRRNGYTF	TRBJ1-2	many	.	TRBV5-6
TGTGCCAGCAGAAAAGCTCGGGACACCCCGAGCTACGAGCAGTACTTC	CASRKARDTPSYEQYF	TRBJ2-7	many	.	TRBV6-1
TGCAGTGCCGAAGACAGCTCGAACACTGAAGCTTTCTTT	CSAEDSSNTEAFF	TRBJ1-1	.	.	TRBV20-1
TGTGCCAGCACCCACGGCACTAGCGGGGGGGCCGGGGAGACCCAGTACTTC	CASTHGTSGGAGETQYF	TRBJ2-5	.	TRBD2	TRBV28
TGTGCCAGCAGCCCGGACAGTTCCTCCTATGGGCAGTACTTC	CASSPDSSSYGQYF	TRBJ2-7	.	.	TRBV11-2
TGCAGTGCTAGGGGGACTAGCGGGTACTTC	CSARGTSGYF	TRBJ2-4	.	TRBD2	TRBV20-1
TGCGCCAGCAGCTTGGGCAGGGGGATGGCTGAAGCTTTCTTT	CASSLGRGMAEAFF	TRBJ1-1	many	TRBD1	TRBV5-1
TGTGCCAGCAGCGTAGGGCGCCTCGTTTTTCCCGCGGGAGAAGAGACCCAGTACTTC	CASSVGRLVFPAGEETQYF	TRBJ2-5	.	TRBD2	TRBV11-1
TGTGCCAGCAGCCGGGTAGGCAGAACCTACGAGCAGTACTTC	CASSRVGRTYEQYF	TRBJ2-7	many	.	TRBV5-6
TGTGCCAGCAATCAACCCACCGGGACGGTCTATGGCTACACCTTC	CASNQPTGTVYGYTF	TRBJ1-2	many	.	TRBV6-2/TRBV6-3
TGTGCCAGCTGGTCAACCGGGACAGGGGGCACCGGGGAGCTGTTTTTT	CASWSTGTGGTGELFF	TRBJ2-2	.	TRBD1	TRBV6-1
TGTGCCAGCAGTTTAGGTTTTGACAGGGGCGGTTATCAGCCCCAGCATTTT	CASSLGFDRGGYQPQHF	TRBJ1-5	many	TRBD1	TRBV12-3/TRBV12-4
TGTGCCAGCAGCTCACGACAAACTACCGGGGAGCTGTTTTTT	CASSSRQTTGELFF	TRBJ2-2	many	.	TRBV11-1